Presented here are 32 T cell receptor beta chains from one specimen sequenced in a study of neurological immune-mediated disorders. TCRdb called the 5' RACE reads again in MiXCR, with one record for every CDR3 protein. The sample consists of over 20,000 distinct CDR3 sequences, under 11% of them appearing once. Sequenced sample: PBMCs. The receptor source for this set is a woman between 55 and 75 years old with HTLV-1-associated myelopathy (HAM/TSP).

This clonotype was counted at least ten times. The rearrangement uses TRBV5-1 and TRBJ2-4; no definite D call. The CDR3 is 18 residues long. Trimming removed 0 bases from V and 0 bases from J, with 16 bases in between. Per the germline V gene, CDR1 is SGHRS and CDR2 is YFSETQ. The CDR3 sequence is CASSLGPQGALAKNIQYF. The CDR3 nucleotides read TGCGCCAGCAGCTTGGGGCCACAAGGAGCTCTAGCCAAAAACATTCAGTACTTC.

The chain uses TRBV20-1 and TRBJ1-6; TRBD1 matches at 9 bases. Unmatched junction bases numbered 8, after V lost 2 bases and J lost 9 bases. The CDR3 is 15 amino acids. The germline V gene encodes CDR1 DFQATT and CDR2 SNEGSKA (reference sequence). Here the CDR3 reads CSARPPGQGSSPLHF. DNA for the CDR3: TGCAGTGCTAGACCCCCGGGACAGGGTTCTTCACCCCTCCACTTT.

This clonotype appeared many times. The genes are TRBV20-1 and TRBJ2-5, with unresolved D. The germline CDR1 and CDR2 sequences are DFQATT and SNEGSKA (reference sequence). The V end was cut by 6 bases, the J end by 1 base, with 15 bases between. This CDR3 has 14 amino acids. This chain's CDR3 is CSAPDGDSQETQYF. CDR3 bases: TGCAGTGCCCCAGACGGAGACTCCCAAGAGACCCAGTACTTC.

At least ten counts were recorded for this clonotype. Here the CDR3 DNA reads TGCGCCAGCAGCCCCACCCGGCTTTCAGGAAACGGGCTAGCCTACGAGCAGTACTTC. It specifies CASSPTRLSGNGLAYEQYF. The chain uses TRBV5-1 and TRBJ2-7; D gene unclear. The germline V gene has CDR1 SGHRS and CDR2 YFSETQ. V lost 4 bases and J lost 2, with 28 bases in between. The CDR3 spans 19 residues.

This clonotype has at least ten counts. The V call is TRBV19, the J call TRBJ2-5, with 8 positions matching TRBD1. Per the germline V gene, CDR1 is LNHDA and CDR2 is SQIVND (reference sequence). V trimming: 7 bases; J trimming: 1 base; junction bases outside the gene matches: 11. The length of the CDR3 is 16 residues. CDR3 coding DNA: TGTGCCAGTACGCCCGCACCAGGACAGGGCCAAGAGACCCAGTACTTC. Its translation is CASTPAPGQGQETQYF.

This clonotype was detected ten times or more. In DNA form, the CDR3 reads TGTGCCAGCAGCTTCCAGGGGGCGGATGAGCAGTTCTTC. It yields the protein CASSFQGADEQFF. V gene TRBV11-1 combines with J gene TRBJ2-1, with 8 bases that match TRBD1. The CDR3 has 13 residues. Germline V gene data show CDR1 as SGHAT and CDR2 as FQDESV (reference sequence). Losses at the gene ends were 3 bases for V and 8 bases for J; bases not matched to a gene: 3.

This clonotype was recorded many times. The CDR3 loop reads CSARDWRNYNEQFF. In DNA, the CDR3 is TGCAGTGCTAGAGATTGGCGAAACTACAATGAGCAGTTCTTC. The rearrangement uses TRBV20-1 and TRBJ2-1; D remains unclear. This CDR3 comprises 14 residues. The ends were cut back, 0 bases at V and 3 bases at J, with 9 bases in the middle. CDR1 is DFQATT, CDR2 SNEGSKA, per germline (reference sequence).

At least ten counts were recorded for this clonotype. V usage is TRBV7-9 and J usage is TRBJ2-3; 7 bases agree with TRBD2. From germline, CDR1 is SEHNR and CDR2 FQNEAQ (reference sequence). J gave up 0 bases and V 4 bases, and 7 bases lay outside the gene matches. This CDR3 has 16 residues. In DNA form, the CDR3 reads TGTGCCAGCAGCTCCGGGACTATGTCTAGCACAGATACGCAGTATTTT. Translating it yields CASSSGTMSSTDTQYF.

This clonotype was recorded many times. V and J are TRBV24-1 and TRBJ2-2, with D unresolved. The ends were cut back, 6 bases at V and 1 base at J, with 5 bases in the middle. The CDR3 has 13 amino acids. Germline loops: CDR1 KGHDR, CDR2 SFDVKD. The CDR3 spells CATSSMNTGELFF. The CDR3 region has the DNA TGTGCCACCAGTTCCATGAACACCGGGGAGCTGTTTTTT.

The table lists this clonotype with many counts. The chain couples TRBV5-1 to TRBJ1-6, with D possibly being TRBD1 (5 bases). The V end was cut by 0 bases, the J end by 2 bases, with 9 bases between. The CDR3 spans 16 residues. The germline V gene has CDR1 SGHRS and CDR2 YFSETQ. CDR3 nucleotides: TGCGCCAGCAGCTTGGGGGGGACCCCCTATAATTCACCCCTCCACTTT. It encodes CASSLGGTPYNSPLHF.

This clonotype was seen repeatedly, ten times or more. The chain couples TRBV6-5 to TRBJ2-2; D is ambiguous. V was pared by 0 bases and J by 2 bases, with 7 bases between. The CDR3 is 15 residues long. CDR1 and CDR2 (germline): MNHEY, SVGAGI. CDR3 sequence reads: CASSYSVGNTGELFF. In DNA, the CDR3 is TGTGCCAGCAGTTACTCCGTGGGAAACACCGGGGAGCTGTTTTTT.

This clonotype appeared many times. The chain uses TRBV20-1 and TRBJ2-7, with TRBD1 as a possible D gene (5 bases). The CDR3 covers 17 residues. The V end lost 3 bases, the J end lost 2 bases, and 23 bases lay between the germline ends. From germline, CDR1 is DFQATT and CDR2 SNEGSKA (reference sequence). The CDR3 is CSASSLVGATPPYEQYF. The CDR3 nucleotides are TGCAGTGCTAGTAGCTTGGTAGGGGCTACCCCACCCTACGAGCAGTACTTC.

This clonotype was counted many times. This chain connects TRBV11-2 to TRBJ2-1; a possible D gene is TRBD2 (5 bases). From germline, CDR1 is SGHAT and CDR2 FQNNGV. Trimming cost V 2 bases and J 3 bases, with 11 bases left between them. This CDR3 is built from 15 residues. In DNA form, the CDR3 reads TGTGCCAGCAGCTTAAGAGGGTTGCTCTACAATGAGCAGTTCTTC. Translated: CASSLRGLLYNEQFF.

This clonotype was recorded at least ten times. The V call is TRBV19, the J call TRBJ1-3, with D hard to call. CDR3 size: 14 residues. V shed 4 bases and J shed 1 base, with 8 bases lying between them. Germline V CDR1 and CDR2: LNHDA, SQIVND (reference sequence). The CDR3 DNA sequence: TGTGCCAGTAGTACGTTGGGATCTGGAAACACCATATATTTT. As protein: CASSTLGSGNTIYF.

This clonotype appeared many times. The chain recombines TRBV7-2 with TRBJ1-3; 7 positions agree with TRBD1. The CDR3 loop spans 17 amino acids. The J segment lost 1 base and the V segment lost 1 base, leaving 7 bases of the junction unmatched. Germline CDR1 is SGHTA and CDR2 is FQGNSA. The DNA for the CDR3 is TGTGCCAGCAGCTTAGAAGGGACAGCCGCATCTGGAAACACCATATATTTT. Its protein is CASSLEGTAASGNTIYF. The whole variable domain, filled in from reference TRBV7-2 and TRBJ1-3, reads GAGVSQSPSNKVTEKGKDVELRCDPISGHTALYWYRQSLGQGLEFLIYFQGNSAPDKSGLPSDRFSAERTGGSVSTLTIQRTQQEDSAVYLCASSLEGTAASGNTIYFGEGSWLTVV.

This clonotype was observed many times. The DNA for the CDR3 is TGCAGTGCTAGAGATTTGGGGACTAGCGGGATAATAACCGGGGAGACCCAGTACTTC. Its protein product is CSARDLGTSGIITGETQYF. J is TRBJ2-5 and V is TRBV20-1; 13 bases line up with TRBD2. The CDR3 contains 19 residues. Germline loops: CDR1 DFQATT, CDR2 SNEGSKA (reference sequence). Trimming cost V 0 bases and J 5 bases; bases outside gene matches: 15.

This clonotype was detected ten times or more. The chain combines TRBV7-9 with TRBJ1-3; D may be TRBD1 (5 bases). The germline gives CDR1 SEHNR, CDR2 FQNEAQ (reference sequence). The CDR3 extends over 16 amino acids. Trimming pared 5 bases from V and 0 bases from J, leaving 14 bases between. The CDR3 is CASSPSGASSGNTIYF. In nucleotides, the CDR3 is TGTGCCAGCAGCCCGTCTGGGGCCAGCTCTGGAAACACCATATATTTT. The full variable domain, its missing parts supplied by reference TRBV7-9 and TRBJ1-3, is DTGVSQNPRHKITKRGQNVTFRCDPISEHNRLYWYRQTLGQGPEFLTYFQNEAQLEKSRLLSDRFSAERPKGSFSTLEIQRTEQGDSAMYLCASSPSGASSGNTIYFGEGSWLTVV.

This clonotype was seen once. Because the CDR3's place on the DNA is in doubt, the DNA is left out and the CDR3 is given as listed by TCRdb. The chain is built from TRBV5-1 and TRBJ1-1; TRBD1 is taken as the D call from the table, unchecked against the DNA. Germline V gene lookup returns CDR1 SGHRS and CDR2 YFSETQ. The CDR3 is 21 amino acids in total, end residues counted. CDR3 region: CASSFYICSASIPGVNTEAFF.

This clonotype was seen repeatedly, ten times or more. The chain links TRBV5-1 to TRBJ2-6; D gene uncertain. The CDR3 length is 16 residues. Looked up from germline, CDR1 is SGHRS and CDR2 is YFSETQ. Trimming shortened V by 1 base and J by 0 bases, and 8 bases separated the two germline ends. In DNA form, the CDR3 reads TGCGCCAGCAGCTTGAATCCCCGCTCTGGGGCCAACGTCCTGACTTTC. It codes for CASSLNPRSGANVLTF.

This clonotype is judged medium-sized. V and J are TRBV6-2 or TRBV6-3 and TRBJ2-7; 9 bases are a match to TRBD1. The trim removed 2 bases at V and 3 bases at J, leaving 5 bases unmatched. The CDR3 contains 15 residues. Germline lookup yields CDR1 MNHEY and CDR2 SVGEGT. The CDR3 sequence is CASSYQGTGSYEQYF. The CDR3 region has the DNA TGTGCCAGCAGTTACCAGGGGACAGGGAGCTACGAGCAGTACTTC.

Ten or more counts support this clonotype. The CDR3 here is CASSSRTSGGSYEQYF. CDR3 sequence (DNA): TGCGCCAGCAGCTCCAGGACTAGCGGGGGCTCCTACGAGCAGTACTTC. The rearrangement links TRBV5-1 to TRBJ2-7; 13 bases agree with TRBD2. Trimming cost V 3 bases and J 0 bases; bases outside gene matches: 3. This CDR3 is built from 16 residues. Germline CDR1 and CDR2: SGHRS and YFSETQ.

This clonotype was counted many times. This rearrangement joins TRBV29-1 to TRBJ1-4; D gene unclear. V lost 4 bases, J lost 1 base, and 4 bases lay in between. Germline values: CDR1 SQVTM, CDR2 ANQGSEA. The CDR3 sequence is 12 residues long. Here the CDR3 reads CSVGRTNEKLFF. In DNA, the CDR3 is TGCAGCGTTGGGAGAACTAATGAAAAACTGTTTTTT.

This clonotype was found many times. The rearrangement uses TRBV5-6 and TRBJ2-3; the D is unclear. CDR1 is SGHDT and CDR2 is YYEEEE in the germline V gene. Trimming shortened V by 4 bases and J by 1 base, and 16 bases separated the two germline ends. The CDR3 contains 16 residues. In DNA, the CDR3 is TGTGCCAGCAGCGGTAAGGGATATCGACGCACAGATACGCAGTATTTT. Translating it yields CASSGKGYRRTDTQYF.

This clonotype was observed many times. The chain couples TRBV20-1 to TRBJ2-1, with D possibly being TRBD1 (5 bases). The CDR3 covers 16 residues. Trimming took off 6 bases at V and 0 bases at J, with 18 bases between the two ends. From germline, CDR1 is DFQATT and CDR2 SNEGSKA (reference sequence). CDR3 loop: CSAPNFGASSYNEQFF. CDR3 nucleotides: TGCAGTGCCCCTAATTTTGGGGCAAGCTCCTACAATGAGCAGTTCTTC.

This clonotype was seen at least ten times. The rearrangement joins TRBV29-1 to TRBJ1-5; TRBD1 aligns across 8 bases. The CDR3 has 13 residues. The germline CDR1 and CDR2 sequences are SQVTM and ANQGSEA. J gave up 11 bases and V 3 bases, and 9 bases lay outside the gene matches. Here the CDR3 DNA reads TGCAGCGTTGAGGTATACAGGGGGGAGGCCCAGCATTTT. Amino acids: CSVEVYRGEAQHF.

This clonotype was detected ten times or more. The V and J genes are TRBV7-9 and TRBJ1-2; no firm D call. The germline V gene encodes CDR1 SEHNR and CDR2 FQNEAQ (reference sequence). V lost 2 bases, J lost 6 bases, and 16 bases lay in between. The CDR3 runs to 15 residues. The CDR3 region has the DNA TGTGCCAGCAGCTTAATTCGAATATCGGAGGATGGCTACACCTTC. Translated, it gives CASSLIRISEDGYTF.

This clonotype was counted many times. The chain uses TRBV5-1 and TRBJ2-3, with 11 positions matching TRBD2. The CDR3 sequence is 17 residues long. V lost 0 bases, J lost 1 base, and 4 bases stayed unmatched. Germline values: CDR1 SGHRS, CDR2 YFSETQ. CDR3 residues: CASSLESGLAGTDTQYF. CDR3 coding DNA: TGCGCCAGCAGCTTGGAATCGGGACTAGCGGGCACAGATACGCAGTATTTT.

Judged by abundance, this clonotype is medium-sized. J is TRBJ2-1 and V is TRBV5-4; 12 bases are shared with TRBD2. Per germline, CDR1 SGHNT and CDR2 YYREEE (reference sequence). The trim removed 5 bases at V and 14 bases at J, leaving 8 bases unmatched. The CDR3 is made up of 13 amino acids. As DNA, the CDR3 is TGTGCCAGCAGAAATCAACTAGCGGGGGGTGAGTTCTTC. The encoded protein is CASRNQLAGGEFF.

This clonotype is labeled as medium-sized. The chain couples TRBV20-1 to TRBJ2-7; TRBD2 matches at 7 bases. Trimming at V came to 3 bases and at J to 2 bases, leaving 10 bases not matched to a gene. This CDR3 comprises 15 residues. From germline, CDR1 is DFQATT and CDR2 SNEGSKA (reference sequence). The CDR3 loop is CSASFLSSGAYEQYF. CDR3 bases: TGCAGTGCTAGCTTCCTCTCTAGCGGCGCCTACGAGCAGTACTTC.

The sample holds many counts of this clonotype. The J gene is TRBJ1-2, the V gene TRBV20-1; no clear D gene. The CDR3 contains 11 residues. Trimming pared 1 base from V and 6 bases from J, leaving 6 bases between. Germline values: CDR1 DFQATT, CDR2 SNEGSKA (reference sequence). CDR3 in amino acids: CSARVIDGYTF. For the CDR3, the DNA is TGCAGTGCTAGAGTAATTGATGGCTACACCTTC.

This clonotype was seen many times. The chain employs TRBV5-1 and TRBJ2-1; D ambiguous. The CDR3 consists of 14 residues. Trimming pared 3 bases from V and 4 bases from J, leaving 11 bases between. The germline CDR1 and CDR2 sequences are SGHRS and YFSETQ. The CDR3 DNA reads as TGCGCCAGCAGCTCCCTAGACGGTTACAATGAGCAGTTCTTC. Amino acid sequence: CASSSLDGYNEQFF. The variable domain in full, with the rest retrieved from reference TRBV5-1 and TRBJ2-1, is KAGVTQTPRYLIKTRGQQVTLSCSPISGHRSVSWYQQTPGQGLQFLFEYFSETQRNKGNFPGRFSGRQFSNSRSEMNVSTLELGDSALYLCASSSLDGYNEQFFGPGTRLTVL.

This clonotype was recorded at least ten times. The chain has TRBV6-1 and TRBJ1-6, with D tentatively TRBD1 (5 bases). Germline assignment: CDR1 MNHNS and CDR2 SASEGT. The CDR3 consists of 15 residues. V was cut by 4 bases and J by 8 bases, with 15 bases left in between. The CDR3 reads CASSGGAAADSPLHF. CDR3 in DNA: TGTGCCAGCAGTGGGGGCGCGGCGGCAGATTCACCCCTCCACTTT.